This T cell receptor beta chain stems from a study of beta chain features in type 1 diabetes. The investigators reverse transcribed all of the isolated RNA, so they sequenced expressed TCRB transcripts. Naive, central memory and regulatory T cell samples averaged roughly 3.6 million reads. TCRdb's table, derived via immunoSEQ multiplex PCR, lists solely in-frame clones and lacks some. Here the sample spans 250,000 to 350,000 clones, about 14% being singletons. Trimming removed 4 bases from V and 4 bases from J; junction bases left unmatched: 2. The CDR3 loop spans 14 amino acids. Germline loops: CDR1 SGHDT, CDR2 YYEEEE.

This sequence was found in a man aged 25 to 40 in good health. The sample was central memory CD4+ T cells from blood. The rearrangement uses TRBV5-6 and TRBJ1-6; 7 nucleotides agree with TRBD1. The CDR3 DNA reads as TGTGCCAGCAGCACAGGGGTTTATAATTCACCCCTCCACTTT. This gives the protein CASSTGVYNSPLHF.